This T cell receptor (beta chain) was sequenced during a study of T-cell reconstitution after alpha-beta-depleted transplantation in children. Per the germline V gene, CDR1 is MGHRA and CDR2 is YSYEKL. Trimming shortened V by 3 bases and J by 0 bases, and 11 bases separated the two germline ends. The CDR3 totals 16 residues. The authors prepared the TCRbeta library with unique molecular identifiers. MiXCR, applied by TCRdb to the PCR reads, yields one record per CDR3 protein. The sample has about 640,000 distinct CDR3 sequences, approximately 15% seen once. Sequencing used PBMCs from the stem cell graft donor, obtained from the stem cell graft. This sequence joins TRBV4-1 and TRBJ1-4; a weak D match, TRBD1 (5 bases). The clonotype originates from a human donor who donated a stem cell graft to a child with acute myeloid leukemia. CDR3 DNA sequence: TGCGCCAGCAGCCACGGGGCGGGGGCAACTAATGAAAAACTGTTTTTT. Protein product: CASSHGAGATNEKLFF.